These 11 T cell receptor beta chains share one sample of origin, sequenced in a study of T cells in Graves' hyperthyroidism and ophthalmopathy. There were TCR beta CDR3 regions amplified from RNA transcripts. Initially, a first-round RT-PCR of the TCR CDR3 employed the HTBI primer set. Via MiXCR, TCRdb re-called the multiplex PCR reads, giving one row per CDR3 protein. The sample holds roughly 420,000 distinct CDR3 sequences; about a sixth are singletons and the top ten take approximately 7.5%. The sample consisted of blood. These receptors originate from a woman aged 18-30 years with Graves' hyperthyroidism.

This clonotype was observed at least ten times. The chain is built from TRBV12-3 or TRBV12-4 and TRBJ1-3; a possible D gene is TRBD1 (5 bases). V was cut by 6 bases and J by 2 bases, with 8 bases left in between. CDR3 length: 13 amino acids. DNA of the CDR3: TGTGCCAGCAGCCAGGGTGCTGGAAACACCATATATTTT. Translation gives CASSQGAGNTIYF.

The rearrangement uses TRBV28 and TRBJ2-3, with 12 nucleotides matching TRBD2. This CDR3 region has 19 residues. V gave up 5 bases and J gave up 0 bases; unmatched junction bases: 12. Germline V lookup: CDR1 MDHEN, CDR2 SYDVKM. CDR3: CASSTLRTSGESSTDTQYF. Here the CDR3 DNA reads TGTGCCAGCAGTACTCTTCGGACTAGCGGGGAGTCTAGCACAGATACGCAGTATTTT.

This clonotype has a count of ten or more. The chain couples TRBV20-1 to TRBJ2-1; the D gene is possibly TRBD2 (5 bases). This CDR3 region has 16 residues. The ends were cut back, 0 bases at V and 0 bases at J, with 12 bases in the middle. Germline CDR1 reads DFQATT; CDR2 reads SNEGSKA (reference sequence). The CDR3: CSAREASRSSYNEQFF. CDR3 DNA: TGCAGTGCTAGAGAGGCTAGCAGGAGCTCCTACAATGAGCAGTTCTTC.

This clonotype occurred many times. V usage is TRBV19 and J usage is TRBJ1-1; 10 nucleotides agree with TRBD1. This CDR3 has 12 amino acids. The ends lost 10 bases at V and 6 bases at J; junction bases unmatched: 5. The germline gives CDR1 LNHDA, CDR2 SQIVND (reference sequence). In nucleotides, the CDR3 is TGTGCCACCGGGACAGGGGCGGCTGAAGCTTTCTTT. Protein sequence: CATGTGAAEAFF. Variable domain in full (rest from reference TRBV19 and TRBJ1-1): DGGITQSPKYLFRKEGQNVTLSCEQNLNHDAMYWYRQDPGQGLRLIYYSQIVNDFQKGDIAEGYSVSREKKESFPLTVTSAQKNPTAFYLCATGTGAAEAFFGQGTRLTVV.

There are a few counts of this clonotype. This chain connects TRBV9 to TRBJ1-3; TRBD1 matches at 7 bases. There are 16 residues in the CDR3. The J segment lost 1 base and the V segment lost 2 bases, leaving 6 bases of the junction unmatched. The germline V gene has CDR1 SGDLS and CDR2 YYNGEE. CDR3: CASSVSTGASGNTIYF. For the CDR3, the DNA is TGTGCCAGCAGCGTTTCTACAGGGGCTTCTGGAAACACCATATATTTT.

This clonotype was counted at least ten times. The rearrangement joins TRBV7-3 to TRBJ2-5; D is unresolved. V was trimmed by 5 bases and J by 5 bases, leaving 12 bases between them. CDR3 length equals 13 residues. The V gene's germline CDR1 is SGHTA and CDR2 FQGTGA. The CDR3 reads CASSPGPPETQYF. The CDR3 DNA sequence: TGTGCCAGCAGCCCGGGTCCACCGGAGACCCAGTACTTC.

Concerning this clonotype: No DNA is shown, since the ends of the CDR3 on it are uncertain; the CDR3 is the one TCRdb lists. The V and J genes are TRBV7-8 and TRBJ2-1; TRBD1, as called in the table, went unchecked against the DNA. CDR1 is SGHVS and CDR2 is FQNEAQ in the germline V gene. The CDR3 spans 22 residues, counting both ends. CDR3 region: CASSFYICSAGDRGRDHNEQFF.

This clonotype was observed at least ten times. CDR3 in DNA: TGTGCCAGCAGCGAACGACTAGCAGAGAACACCGGGGAGCTGTTTTTT. Translation gives CASSERLAENTGELFF. V is TRBV7-6 and J is TRBJ2-2, with 7 bases that match TRBD2. Germline CDR1 is SGHVS and CDR2 is FNYEAQ. CDR3 length equals 16 residues. V gave up 5 bases and J gave up 1 base; unmatched junction bases: 7.

This clonotype was detected many times. The gene calls are TRBV3-1 and TRBJ1-2; tentative D call: TRBD1 (5 bases). Deletions cut 3 bases from V and 8 bases from J, with 19 bases between. CDR1 LGHDT and CDR2 YNNKEL come from the germline V gene (reference sequence). The CDR3 totals 15 residues. The CDR3 nucleotides read TGTGCCAGCAGCCAGAACCGGGACCGAACTAGCGGCTACACCTTC. Protein: CASSQNRDRTSGYTF. The entire variable domain, with the rest obtained from reference TRBV3-1 and TRBJ1-2, is as follows: DTAVSQTPKYLVTQMGNDKSIKCEQNLGHDTMYWYKQDSKKFLKIMFSYNNKELIINETVPNRFSPKSPDKAHLNLHINSLELGDSAVYFCASSQNRDRTSGYTFGSGTRLTVV.

The chain uses TRBV6-1 and TRBJ2-1, with a possible D match to TRBD1 (6 bases). Germline CDR1 MNHNS, CDR2 SASEGT. The V gene lost 1 base and the J gene lost 9 bases, with 16 bases spanning the gap. The CDR3 totals 15 residues. The CDR3 nucleotides are TGTGCCAGCAGTGAAGGGGGGCGGGCGAGGGTTGAGCAGTTCTTC. As protein: CASSEGGRARVEQFF.

The rearrangement links TRBV6-2 or TRBV6-3 to TRBJ1-3, with no clear D. The germline CDR1 and CDR2 sequences are MNHEY and SVGEGT. Between the trimmed V and J ends, which lost 5 bases and 2 bases, there was a span of 10 bases. The CDR3 extends over 14 amino acids. The CDR3 loop reads CASSNRLPGNTIYF. The CDR3 bases are TGTGCCAGCAGTAACCGGCTCCCTGGAAACACCATATATTTT.